This T cell receptor (beta chain) was captured by sequencing in a study of cytomegalovirus exposure and HLA in healthy donors (TCRdb year 2017). Regarding the research as a whole: According to a later analysis, one platform produced both the roughly 110 validation repertoires and the approximately 600 repertoires of the first cohort. The study aimed to test whether signatures of past pathogen exposure could be identified by cataloging public T cell receptors. In addition to the first cohort of around 670 subjects, a separate validation cohort of 120 different subjects was used. To predict cytomegalovirus infection status, the study combined high-throughput TCR immunosequencing, statistical association of individual TCRs with disease status, and machine learning.

Overall results and qualifications from the work: A later analysis lacked HLA typing for the validation cohort, so it scored co-occurrence in that cohort across all 120 or so repertoires. The study gave a list of about 160 TCR beta chains associated with cytomegalovirus. Across donors, most TCR sequences were observed very rarely, whereas some public TCRs were present in many individuals. Of the cluster scores, about 94% were above 0 in a later analysis, which found that TCRs clustered in the first cohort also tended to co-occur in the 120 validation repertoires. The classifier was reported to diagnose cytomegalovirus status with high specificity and sensitivity in both the original cohort and the validation cohort. A few of the identified cytomegalovirus-associated TCR beta chains were confirmed in vitro to be specific for cytomegalovirus antigens. The authors suggested that the approach could potentially be extended to other disease states and immunological phenotypes.

The library was made by the immunoSEQ multiplex PCR assay. As for how the authors treated the data: A statistical classification framework was built to diagnose cytomegalovirus status from the catalog of TCR beta chain sequences. TCRdb obtained this table from immuneACCESS and retained in-frame rearrangements with V and J assigned. These tables miss some clones; where compared with another copy, unresolved V genes account for less than half of the shortfall, and the remainder is unexplained. V, J and clone size derive from that table, while D and trimming were established from the DNA sequence. The table for this sample lists about 56,000 clones; around 90% of them were counted only once. Around 1.1% of the sample is taken by the ten largest. The donors were included in the validation cohort of 130 or so subjects, a group kept apart from the 666-subject first cohort. In the case of this clone: The antigen it recognizes is unknown. No qualities accompany the bases; no much larger clone lies one base away.

The CDR3 sequence holds 15 residues, the cysteine and phenylalanine included. The retained sequence is limited to the CDR3, 45 bases, with the frame set at the first base. CDR1 is given as SQVTM and CDR2 as ANQGSEA, both from the germline V gene. Germline trimming: 7 bases from V, 2 bases from J; junction bases outside gene matches: 12. Sequencing used PBMCs. The source of this sequence is a man in his late teens or twenties in good health and CMV-seronegative. The chain uses TRBV29-1 and TRBJ2-5, with 8 central nucleotides matching TRBD2. The DNA sequence is TGCAGCGGGGGACTAGACCCCAGGCAGCAAGAGACCCAGTACTTC. This sequence encodes CSGGLDPRQQETQYF.